These 21 T cell receptor beta chains were sequenced from one sample in a study of cytomegalovirus exposure and HLA in healthy donors. Both 60 Vbeta primers and 13 Jbeta primers went into the PCR. Method: immunoSEQ multiplex PCR; TCRdb's copy keeps in-frame clones and lacks some. Of some 170,000 clones in the sample, nearly 80% were seen once. Material for sequencing was PBMCs. The receptors here all came from a man in his forties in good health and CMV-seropositive.

A single count supports this clone. This rearrangement joins TRBV5-1 to TRBJ2-2; TRBD1 matches 7 bases. CDR1 and CDR2 (germline): SGHRS, YFSETQ. The CDR3 spans 15 residues. The junction had 5 bases not matched to a gene; V was cut back by 6 bases and J by 0 bases. CDR3: CASKTGQPNTGELFF. The CDR3 DNA is TGCGCCAGCAAGACGGGACAGCCGAACACCGGGGAGCTGTTTTTT.

The chain joins TRBV7-2 to TRBJ2-3; TRBD2 is a possible D gene (5 bases). The germline CDR1 and CDR2 sequences are SGHTA and FQGNSA. Trimming left V 7 bases short and J 4 bases short, with 6 bases between. The CDR3 extends over 11 amino acids. The CDR3 region is CASTGADTQYF. CDR3 sequence (DNA): TGTGCCAGCACCGGGGCAGATACGCAGTATTTT. Full variable domain (missing parts from reference TRBV7-2 and TRBJ2-3): GAGVSQSPSNKVTEKGKDVELRCDPISGHTALYWYRQSLGQGLEFLIYFQGNSAPDKSGLPSDRFSAERTGGSVSTLTIQRTQQEDSAVYLCASTGADTQYFGPGTRLTVL.

This clone has only a few counts. The chain employs TRBV18 and TRBJ2-7; 9 bases line up with TRBD2. CDR3 length equals 14 residues. Germline V gives CDR1 KGHSH, CDR2 LQKENI. The V segment lost 8 bases and the J segment 2 bases; nucleotides outside the gene matches: 7. The DNA for the CDR3 is TGTGCCAGCCGCGTAGCGGGAGCAGCCTACGAGCAGTACTTC. Protein sequence: CASRVAGAAYEQYF.

The genes are TRBV2 and TRBJ1-1; no reliable D call. V dropped 2 bases and J dropped 3 bases, with 10 bases sitting between them. CDR3 size: 14 residues. The germline V gene encodes CDR1 SNHLY and CDR2 FYNNEI. CDR3 protein: CASSESPSYTEAFF. The CDR3 DNA reads TGTGCCAGCAGTGAATCCCCCTCGTACACTGAAGCTTTCTTT.

The chain links TRBV9 to TRBJ2-3; 8 bases are a match to TRBD2. This CDR3 has 15 amino acids. Trimming at V came to 3 bases and at J to 2 bases, leaving 5 bases not matched to a gene. Per germline, CDR1 SGDLS and CDR2 YYNGEE. CDR3 sequence: CASSEIAGSTDTQYF. Here the CDR3 DNA reads TGTGCCAGCAGCGAAATAGCGGGATCCACAGATACGCAGTATTTT. Using reference TRBV9 and TRBJ2-3 for the parts outside the CDR3, the full variable domain is DSGVTQTPKHLITATGQRVTLRCSPRSGDLSVYWYQQSLDQGLQFLIQYYNGEERAKGNILERFSAQQFPDLHSELNLSSLELGDSALYFCASSEIAGSTDTQYFGPGTRLTVL.

V is TRBV7-2 and J is TRBJ2-3; 8 bases line up with TRBD2. CDR1 is SGHTA, CDR2 FQGNSA, per germline. CDR3 size: 14 residues. Trimming at V came to 5 bases and at J to 3 bases, leaving 4 bases not matched to a gene. Here the CDR3 DNA reads TGTGCCAGCAGCCCCGGACTAGCAACAGATACGCAGTATTTT. Translated: CASSPGLATDTQYF.

The rearrangement links TRBV6-1 to TRBJ2-7; 7 nucleotides align to TRBD2. This CDR3 comprises 12 residues. Germline CDR1 and CDR2: MNHNS and SASEGT. The V segment lost 4 bases and the J segment 13 bases; nucleotides outside the gene matches: 10. The CDR3 DNA sequence: TGTGCCAGCAGTGTTTCTAGCGGTCGCCACTACTTC. This gives the protein CASSVSSGRHYF.

This chain joins TRBV5-1 and TRBJ2-7; D is undetermined. This CDR3 comprises 14 residues. Trimming removed 0 bases at V and 2 bases at J, with 9 bases between. From germline, CDR1 is SGHRS and CDR2 YFSETQ. CDR3 nucleotide sequence: TGCGCCAGCAGCTTGGTTTACAGTGCCTACGAGCAGTACTTC. Protein product: CASSLVYSAYEQYF. Supplemented by reference TRBV5-1 and TRBJ2-7, the full variable domain reads KAGVTQTPRYLIKTRGQQVTLSCSPISGHRSVSWYQQTPGQGLQFLFEYFSETQRNKGNFPGRFSGRQFSNSRSEMNVSTLELGDSALYLCASSLVYSAYEQYFGPGTRLTVT.

This chain connects TRBV5-1 to TRBJ2-6; D gene unclear. CDR1 SGHRS and CDR2 YFSETQ come from the germline V gene. Trimming shortened V by 6 bases and J by 4 bases, and 11 bases separated the two germline ends. CDR3 length: 14 amino acids. In nucleotides, the CDR3 is TGCGCCAGCACCCTAGGCCAAGGGGCCAACGTCCTGACTTTC. This encodes CASTLGQGANVLTF.

The rearrangement uses TRBV28 and TRBJ1-2; 9 bases are shared with TRBD1. The CDR3 spans 15 residues. CDR1 is MDHEN, CDR2 SYDVKM, per germline. J gave up 8 bases and V 3 bases, and 10 bases lay outside the gene matches. CDR3 residues: CASSFPSGQGEGYTF. CDR3 sequence (DNA): TGTGCCAGCAGTTTCCCATCGGGACAGGGCGAGGGCTACACCTTC.

This chain joins TRBV27 and TRBJ2-7; 11 bases match TRBD1. The V and J ends lost 4 bases and 7 bases, in that order; junction bases with no gene match: 9. Germline assignment: CDR1 MNHEY and CDR2 SMNVEV (reference sequence). CDR3 length: 15 residues. The CDR3 loop is CASSSADRGRWEQYF. In DNA form, the CDR3 reads TGTGCCAGCAGTTCCGCGGACAGGGGGCGTTGGGAGCAGTACTTC.

A single count supports this clone. The chain's CDR3 is CASSPRENTIYF. In DNA, the CDR3 is TGTGCCAGCAGCCCTCGAGAGAACACCATATATTTT. This chain uses TRBV7-9 with TRBJ1-3, with D uncertain. The V end lost 5 bases, the J end lost 7 bases, and 9 bases lay between the germline ends. The CDR3 has 12 amino acids. The V gene's germline CDR1 is SEHNR and CDR2 FQNEAQ (reference sequence).

A note on this clone: Other DNA sequences within the sample encode an identical CDR3. The rearrangement joins TRBV28 to TRBJ2-7, with D possibly matching TRBD1 (5 bases). The CDR3 is 12 residues long. Germline CDR1 and CDR2: MDHEN and SYDVKM. Trimming removed 5 bases at V and 3 bases at J, with 8 bases between. CDR3 protein: CASSPDSYEQYF. DNA of the CDR3: TGTGCCAGCAGTCCTGACAGCTACGAGCAGTACTTC.

The chain recombines TRBV5-1 with TRBJ2-3; a possible D gene is TRBD1 (5 bases). Germline V CDR1 and CDR2: SGHRS, YFSETQ. V shed 4 bases and J shed 1 base, with 16 bases lying between them. The CDR3 extends over 16 amino acids. This chain's CDR3 is CASSQPAGQGTDTQYF. CDR3 bases: TGCGCCAGCAGCCAACCTGCTGGACAAGGCACAGATACGCAGTATTTT. Looking up the rest from reference TRBV5-1 and TRBJ2-3 gives the full variable domain: KAGVTQTPRYLIKTRGQQVTLSCSPISGHRSVSWYQQTPGQGLQFLFEYFSETQRNKGNFPGRFSGRQFSNSRSEMNVSTLELGDSALYLCASSQPAGQGTDTQYFGPGTRLTVL.

This chain connects TRBV30 to TRBJ1-4, with D perhaps matching TRBD1 (6 bases). Germline assignment: CDR1 GTSNPN and CDR2 SVGIG (reference sequence). This CDR3 is 14 amino acids long. V gave up 3 bases and J gave up 6 bases, with 14 bases separating them. The CDR3 bases are TGTGCCTGGAGCGCGAGAGGGGGAGATGAAAAACTGTTTTTT. Encoded protein: CAWSARGGDEKLFF.

The chain uses TRBV28 and TRBJ2-5, with a weak D call TRBD2 (6 bases). CDR1 is MDHEN and CDR2 is SYDVKM in the germline V gene. This CDR3 has 15 residues. Deletions cut 2 bases from V and 5 bases from J, with 15 bases between. The CDR3 coding sequence is TGTGCCAGCAGTTTAGGTGTTGGGACTCCGGAGACCCAGTACTTC. Amino acids: CASSLGVGTPETQYF.

Only a few counts were recorded for this clone. The gene calls are TRBV29-1 and TRBJ2-1, with 9 bases that match TRBD2. V trimming: 2 bases; J trimming: 5 bases; junction bases outside the gene matches: 13. This CDR3 region has 17 residues. Germline CDR1 is SQVTM and CDR2 is ANQGSEA. DNA of the CDR3: TGCAGCGTTGAATTCGCGCCGGTAGCGGGAGTAAACAATGAGCAGTTCTTC. Translating gives CSVEFAPVAGVNNEQFF.

The CDR3 loop reads CATSRDWSGGRTIREQFF. The CDR3 DNA reads TGTGCCACCAGCAGAGATTGGTCGGGCGGGAGAACAATAAGGGAGCAGTTCTTC. This sequence joins TRBV15 and TRBJ2-1; 7 nucleotides line up with TRBD2. The J segment lost 10 bases and the V segment lost 0 bases, leaving 18 bases of the junction unmatched. This CDR3 is built from 18 residues. The germline V gene encodes CDR1 LNHNV and CDR2 YYDKDF (reference sequence).

This sequence joins TRBV19 and TRBJ2-6; a possible D gene is TRBD1 (5 bases). Germline V gene lookup returns CDR1 LNHDA and CDR2 SQIVND (reference sequence). Trimming shortened V by 1 base and J by 1 base, and 8 bases separated the two germline ends. The length of the CDR3 is 16 residues. The CDR3 here is CASSIVGRSGANVLTF. For the CDR3, the DNA is TGTGCCAGTAGTATAGTGGGGCGGTCTGGGGCCAACGTCCTGACTTTC.

This sequence joins TRBV6-5 and TRBJ2-5; no reliable D call. Germline V gene lookup returns CDR1 MNHEY and CDR2 SVGAGI. V lost 2 bases, J lost 7 bases, and 8 bases lay in between. This CDR3 spans 12 amino acids. This CDR3 is CASSYKPGTQYF. CDR3 nucleotide sequence: TGTGCCAGCAGTTACAAGCCCGGGACCCAGTACTTC.

CDR3 nucleotides: TGTGCCAGCAGTGAGGCTAGCGGGGGTCAAGAGACCCAGTACTTC. It translates to CASSEASGGQETQYF. The rearrangement joins TRBV25-1 to TRBJ2-5; 10 bases fit TRBD2. The ends lost 3 bases at V and 2 bases at J; junction bases unmatched: 3. This CDR3 has 15 residues. Germline V gene sequence: CDR1 MGHDK, CDR2 SYGVNS.